A selection of T cell receptor beta chains follows, all from one sample in a study of T cell responses to AZD1222 COVID-19 vaccine. The repertoire was sequenced with immunoSEQ multiplex PCR; TCRdb's copy has only in-frame clones and lacks some. Among roughly 100,000 clones, almost 90% were seen once, and the ten largest hold 16%. Source: peripheral blood, taken 28 days after the second AZD1222 dose. These TCRs come from an adult who received the AZD1222 COVID-19 vaccine. Both conserved end residues are part of each CDR3. A D gene is named only where the DNA matches it firmly. Part of the rows lack a size; the others show once, few, many or a class for expanded clones.

d_gene: -; v_gene: TRBV20-1; abundance: -; CDR3aa: CSACGQDQETQYF
d_gene: -; v_gene: TRBV30; abundance: -; CDR3aa: CAWSHGYGYTF
d_gene: -; v_gene: TRBV6-5; abundance: -; CDR3aa: CASSYGRSNTEAFF
d_gene: -; v_gene: TRBV11-2; abundance: -; CDR3aa: CASSLSLGDFHNEQFF
d_gene: TRBD2; v_gene: TRBV2; abundance: -; CDR3aa: CAMGSGIYEQYF
d_gene: TRBD2; v_gene: TRBV27; abundance: -; CDR3aa: CASSLSGTSGRGWETQYF
d_gene: -; v_gene: TRBV24-1; abundance: -; CDR3aa: CATSGTGQPQHF
d_gene: TRBD2; v_gene: TRBV5-1; abundance: -; CDR3aa: CASSVLAGSYEQYF
d_gene: TRBD1; v_gene: TRBV18; abundance: -; CDR3aa: CASSPPGQPYEQYF
d_gene: -; v_gene: TRBV6-5; abundance: -; CDR3aa: CASSLDGYEQYF
d_gene: -; v_gene: TRBV6-5; abundance: -; CDR3aa: CASSSRGHLYYGYTF
d_gene: -; v_gene: TRBV11-2; abundance: -; CDR3aa: CASSVQREQFF
d_gene: TRBD1; v_gene: TRBV28; abundance: -; CDR3aa: CAIQDRGHPQHF
d_gene: -; v_gene: TRBV30; abundance: -; CDR3aa: CAWRGRLGSDEQFF
d_gene: -; v_gene: TRBV19; abundance: once; CDR3aa: CASSIHANRGNEKLFF
d_gene: -; v_gene: TRBV5-1; abundance: -; CDR3aa: CASSLALGREFGNTIYF
d_gene: TRBD2; v_gene: TRBV7-6; abundance: -; CDR3aa: CASSDPLAGGSYEQYF
d_gene: -; v_gene: TRBV5-4; abundance: -; CDR3aa: CASSLGRGTGQYF
d_gene: TRBD2; v_gene: TRBV19; abundance: -; CDR3aa: CASSISGTQSYNEQFF
d_gene: -; v_gene: TRBV28; abundance: -; CDR3aa: CASSFLQGGQPQHF
d_gene: -; v_gene: TRBV5-6; abundance: -; CDR3aa: CASSKVVNTQYF
d_gene: -; v_gene: TRBV3-1/TRBV3-2; abundance: -; CDR3aa: CASSHPSGRGSSGSSETQYF
d_gene: -; v_gene: TRBV6-5; abundance: -; CDR3aa: CASSPENRGDQPQHF
d_gene: TRBD1; v_gene: TRBV5-5; abundance: -; CDR3aa: CASSLQGQGADTQYF
d_gene: TRBD2; v_gene: TRBV5-1; abundance: -; CDR3aa: CASSLPSSGSKDEQYF
d_gene: TRBD1; v_gene: TRBV19; abundance: once; CDR3aa: CASSIQAGGWNTEAFF
d_gene: TRBD1; v_gene: TRBV5-1; abundance: -; CDR3aa: CASSFGQAHPSSYNEQFF
d_gene: -; v_gene: TRBV7-8; abundance: -; CDR3aa: CASSGTQGRAETQYF
d_gene: TRBD1; v_gene: TRBV28; abundance: -; CDR3aa: CASSLLILGQGIDNSPLHF
d_gene: -; v_gene: TRBV9; abundance: -; CDR3aa: CASSVAGEYTEAFF
d_gene: TRBD2; v_gene: TRBV9; abundance: -; CDR3aa: CASSLGLAGADPTGELFF
d_gene: TRBD1; v_gene: TRBV27; abundance: -; CDR3aa: CASSSPLTGRGSPLHF
d_gene: -; v_gene: TRBV15; abundance: -; CDR3aa: CATREGWSNEKLFF
d_gene: TRBD1; v_gene: TRBV29-1; abundance: -; CDR3aa: CSVATRDSPNTEAFF
d_gene: -; v_gene: TRBV11-3; abundance: -; CDR3aa: CASSLEASSHEQYF
d_gene: -; v_gene: TRBV7-6; abundance: -; CDR3aa: CASSLGPLEELFF
d_gene: TRBD2; v_gene: TRBV2; abundance: -; CDR3aa: CARRLAGGNTGELFF
d_gene: TRBD1; v_gene: TRBV3-1/TRBV3-2; abundance: -; CDR3aa: CASSPTGGNHGYTF
d_gene: TRBD2; v_gene: TRBV30; abundance: once; CDR3aa: CAWSASYGLAVGEQFF
d_gene: -; v_gene: TRBV2; abundance: few; CDR3aa: CASSPSPGRVLQPQHF
d_gene: -; v_gene: TRBV29-1; abundance: -; CDR3aa: CSVVLRGGKSGSYEQYF
d_gene: -; v_gene: TRBV7-2; abundance: -; CDR3aa: CASSLGRVNTEAFF
d_gene: TRBD1; v_gene: TRBV2; abundance: -; CDR3aa: CANRDRAPGTGELFF
d_gene: -; v_gene: TRBV29-1; abundance: -; CDR3aa: CSSREGGRQYDTF
d_gene: TRBD1; v_gene: TRBV11-2; abundance: -; CDR3aa: CASSFRGTGEETQYF
d_gene: TRBD2; v_gene: TRBV28; abundance: -; CDR3aa: CASSSGLAGFGEQYF
d_gene: -; v_gene: TRBV4-1; abundance: -; CDR3aa: CASSRYRAETQYF
d_gene: -; v_gene: TRBV4-1; abundance: -; CDR3aa: CASSQVFPGRDRPSGGYTF
d_gene: TRBD2; v_gene: TRBV6-5; abundance: -; CDR3aa: CASSYTGGPGELFF
d_gene: -; v_gene: TRBV28; abundance: -; CDR3aa: CASTVSGNTIYF
d_gene: TRBD2; v_gene: TRBV4-2; abundance: -; CDR3aa: CASSQAGTSGSVAKNIQYF
d_gene: -; v_gene: TRBV28; abundance: -; CDR3aa: CASSFLDTQYF
d_gene: TRBD2; v_gene: TRBV3-1/TRBV3-2; abundance: -; CDR3aa: CASSQGGTGGTIRQYF
d_gene: -; v_gene: TRBV2; abundance: -; CDR3aa: CASNYGDQLSPGANVLTF
d_gene: -; v_gene: TRBV6-1; abundance: -; CDR3aa: CASSEVPSEGEQYF
d_gene: TRBD1; v_gene: TRBV19; abundance: -; CDR3aa: CASSMDRGAYNEQFF
d_gene: TRBD1; v_gene: TRBV30; abundance: -; CDR3aa: CAWGQGSYGYTF
d_gene: -; v_gene: TRBV5-1; abundance: -; CDR3aa: CASSSRRGGGNTGELFF
d_gene: TRBD1; v_gene: TRBV2; abundance: -; CDR3aa: CASSGDRARNQPQHF
d_gene: TRBD2; v_gene: TRBV2; abundance: -; CDR3aa: CASRTGLAGANTGELFF